Here is one TCR beta chain with its context. These data come from a study of T cells in Graves' hyperthyroidism and ophthalmopathy. There were TCR beta CDR3 regions amplified from RNA transcripts. A set of HTBI primers served as the primers for a first-round RT-PCR of the TCR CDR3. One entry per CDR3 protein, called by TCRdb with MiXCR from the multiplex PCR reads. The profile shows fewer than 450,000 distinct CDR3 sequences, roughly 15% of them singletons. Patients were excluded because of uncontrolled infection, other autoimmune disease, pregnancy or lactation. The CDR3 is made up of 18 amino acids. Germline V CDR1 and CDR2: KGHSH, LQKENI. Germline trimming cut 6 bases from V and 0 bases from J; bases unmatched to any gene: 8.

The chain is built from TRBV18 and TRBJ2-6; 10 positions match TRBD1. The sequenced sample was blood. This receptor was taken from a woman aged 30 to 39 with Graves' hyperthyroidism that later progressed to Graves' ophthalmopathy. CDR3 sequence reads: CASSWLTGGLSGANVLTF. The CDR3 DNA sequence: TGTGCCAGCTCCTGGCTGACAGGGGGCCTCTCTGGGGCCAACGTCCTGACTTTC.